Sequencing of this TCR beta chain was carried out in a study of T cell responses to AZD1222 COVID-19 vaccine. Clones were read by immunoSEQ multiplex PCR, and TCRdb kept only the in-frame ones, dropping some. The sample holds around 180,000 clones, about 88% seen once. Study-level results: Spike-spanning, vaccine-associated CD4 TCRs were dominant at 160-218 and 743-854.

This clone was found once. Antigen: not known. The CDR3 has 15 amino acids. CDR1 is MNHEY, CDR2 SMNVEV, per germline (reference sequence). V shed 2 bases, J shed 2 bases, and the junction held 6 bases outside the gene matches. The chain links TRBV27 to TRBJ2-7; 7 nucleotides line up with TRBD2. The sequences come from peripheral blood, collected 28 days after the second AZD1222 dose. This TCR came from an adult who received the AZD1222 COVID-19 vaccine. The CDR3 reads CASSLRAGPPYEQYF. CDR3 bases: TGTGCCAGCAGTTTAAGAGCGGGGCCCCCCTACGAGCAGTACTTC.